The sequence of this TCR beta chain was determined in a study of technical replicates of blood from a few donors. Clones were sequenced by immunoSEQ multiplex PCR, and TCRdb holds only the in-frame ones, with some missing. The sample yields around 68,000 clones, under 98% seen once. The ends were cut back, 6 bases at V and 1 base at J, with 7 bases in the middle. The CDR3 loop spans 13 amino acids. Per germline, CDR1 MNHEY and CDR2 SVGAGI. This sequence originates from a human donor in good health. Sequences were obtained from T cells isolated from PBMCs. The rearrangement uses TRBV6-5 and TRBJ2-1; TRBD1 might be the D (6 bases). The CDR3 nucleotides are TGTGCCAGCAGACAGGGTTCCTACAATGAGCAGTTCTTC. Translation: CASRQGSYNEQFF.